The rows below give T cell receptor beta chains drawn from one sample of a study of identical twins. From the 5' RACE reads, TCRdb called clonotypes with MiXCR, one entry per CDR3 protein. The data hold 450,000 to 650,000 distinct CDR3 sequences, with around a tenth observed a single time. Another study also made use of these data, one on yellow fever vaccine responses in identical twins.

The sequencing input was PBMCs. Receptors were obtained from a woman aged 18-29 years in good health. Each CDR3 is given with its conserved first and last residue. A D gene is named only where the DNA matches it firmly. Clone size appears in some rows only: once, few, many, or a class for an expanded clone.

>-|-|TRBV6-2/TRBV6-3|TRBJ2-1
CASSYPGATYNEQFF
TGTGCCAGCAGTTACCCAGGGGCTACTTACAATGAGCAGTTCTTC
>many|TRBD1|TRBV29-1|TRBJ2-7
CSVAGTGSYEQYF
TGCAGCGTCGCCGGGACAGGCTCCTACGAGCAGTACTTC
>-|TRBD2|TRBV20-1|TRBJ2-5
CSARDPGTSAGLQETQYF
TGCAGTGCTAGAGATCCCGGGACTAGCGCGGGCCTCCAAGAGACCCAGTACTTC
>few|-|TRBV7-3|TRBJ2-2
CASSSGVVNTGELFF
TGTGCCAGCAGCTCAGGGGTCGTGAACACCGGGGAGCTGTTTTTT
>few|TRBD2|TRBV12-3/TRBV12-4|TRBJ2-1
CASSIAGVEFF
TGTGCCAGCAGCATAGCGGGAGTTGAGTTCTTC
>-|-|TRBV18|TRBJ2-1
CASSPVLAVHEQFF
TGTGCCAGCTCACCTGTACTAGCAGTCCATGAGCAGTTCTTC
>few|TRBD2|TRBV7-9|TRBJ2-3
CASSLAQGLATDTQYF
TGTGCCAGCAGCTTAGCGCAGGGACTAGCCACAGATACGCAGTATTTT
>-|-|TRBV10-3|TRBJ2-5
CAIRKGPSETQYF
TGTGCCATCAGGAAGGGACCATCGGAGACCCAGTACTTC
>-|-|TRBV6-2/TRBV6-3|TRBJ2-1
CASSYSTSLEQFF
TGTGCCAGCAGTTACTCGACTAGTCTTGAGCAGTTCTTC
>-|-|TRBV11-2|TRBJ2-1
CASSLDSPSSFYNEQFF
TGTGCCAGCAGCTTAGATTCGCCTAGCAGTTTCTACAATGAGCAGTTCTTC
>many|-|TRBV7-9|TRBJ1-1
CASSLGVGNTEAFF
TGTGCCAGCAGCTTAGGGGTGGGGAACACTGAAGCTTTCTTT
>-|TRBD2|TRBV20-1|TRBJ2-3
CSASRGLAGDLTDTQYF
TGCAGTGCTAGTCGCGGACTAGCGGGAGACCTCACAGATACGCAGTATTTT
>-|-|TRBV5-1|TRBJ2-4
CASSSIPDQNIQYF
TGCGCCAGCAGCTCCATCCCGGACCAAAACATTCAGTACTTC
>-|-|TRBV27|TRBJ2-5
CASSLSPRETQYF
TGTGCCAGCAGTTTATCCCCCAGAGAGACCCAGTACTTC
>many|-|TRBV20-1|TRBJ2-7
CSAREQGAYEQYF
TGCAGTGCTAGAGAACAGGGCGCCTACGAGCAGTACTTC
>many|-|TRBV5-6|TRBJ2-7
CASSLDPGGVSYEQYF
TGTGCCAGCAGCTTAGATCCAGGCGGGGTCTCCTACGAGCAGTACTTC
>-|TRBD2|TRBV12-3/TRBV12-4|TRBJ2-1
CASSTTGTSGRVYWNEQFF
TGTGCCAGCAGTACTACCGGGACTAGCGGGAGGGTGTATTGGAATGAGCAGTTCTTC
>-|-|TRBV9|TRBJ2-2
CASGQGLGELLF
TGTGCCAGCGGCCAAGGGTTGGGGGAGCTGCTTTTT
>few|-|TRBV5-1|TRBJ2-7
CASSPDSWTEQYF
TGCGCCAGCAGCCCGGACAGTTGGACCGAGCAGTACTTC
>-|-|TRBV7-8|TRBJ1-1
CASSLTQGNTEAFF
TGTGCCAGCAGCTTAACCCAGGGGAACACTGAAGCTTTCTTT
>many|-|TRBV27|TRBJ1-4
CASSPTSATNEKLFF
TGTGCCAGCAGTCCTACGTCCGCAACTAATGAAAAACTGTTTTTT
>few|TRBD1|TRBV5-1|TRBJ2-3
CASSFRTGGSTDTQYF
TGCGCCAGCAGCTTCCGGACAGGGGGTTCCACAGATACGCAGTATTTT
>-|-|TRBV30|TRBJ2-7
CAWSVLGAYEQYF
TGTGCCTGGAGTGTACTCGGGGCCTACGAGCAGTACTTC
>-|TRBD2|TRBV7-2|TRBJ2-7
CASSASGTSGSYEQYF
TGTGCCAGCAGCGCTTCCGGGACTAGCGGCTCCTACGAGCAGTACTTC
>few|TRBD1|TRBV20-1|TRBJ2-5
CSADRVGETQYF
TGCAGTGCGGACAGGGTTGGGGAGACCCAGTACTTC
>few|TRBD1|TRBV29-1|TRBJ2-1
CSVEVGTGWPNEQFF
TGCAGCGTTGAAGTCGGGACAGGCTGGCCCAATGAGCAGTTCTTC
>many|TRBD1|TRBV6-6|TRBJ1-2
CASRNAGTENCAF
TGTGCCAGCAGGAATGCCGGGACAGAAAACTGCGCCTTC
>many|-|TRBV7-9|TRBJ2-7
CASTEGGEQYF
TGTGCCAGCACCGAAGGGGGTGAGCAGTACTTC
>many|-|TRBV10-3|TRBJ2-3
CAISEADTQYF
TGTGCCATCAGTGAGGCGGATACGCAGTATTTT
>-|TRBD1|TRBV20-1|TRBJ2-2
CSAEDRGTGELFF
TGCAGTGCTGAGGACAGGGGCACCGGGGAGCTGTTTTTT
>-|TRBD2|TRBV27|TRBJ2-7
CAAGAGSSYEQYF
TGTGCCGCGGGAGCCGGGTCCTCCTACGAGCAGTACTTC
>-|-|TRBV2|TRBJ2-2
CASTPQYFTGKLFF
TGTGCCAGCACTCCCCAGTACTTTACCGGGAAGCTGTTTTTT
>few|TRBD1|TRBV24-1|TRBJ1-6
CATSGRTGGNSPLHF
TGTGCCACCAGTGGAAGGACAGGGGGGAATTCACCCCTCCACTTT
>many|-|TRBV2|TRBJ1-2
CASRLTGANYGYTF
TGTGCCAGCAGGTTAACAGGAGCTAACTATGGCTACACCTTC
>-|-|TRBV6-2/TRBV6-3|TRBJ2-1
CASRHLNGSAASYNEQFF
TGTGCCAGCAGACACCTTAACGGTTCAGCAGCTTCCTACAATGAGCAGTTCTTC
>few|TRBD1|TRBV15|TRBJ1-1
CATSRVRTGHLNTEAFF
TGTGCCACCAGCAGAGTGAGGACAGGACACCTGAACACTGAAGCTTTCTTT
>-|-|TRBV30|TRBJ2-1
CAWRHYNEQFF
TGTGCCTGGAGACACTACAATGAGCAGTTCTTC
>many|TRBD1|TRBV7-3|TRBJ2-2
CASTRQGGDRELFF
TGTGCCAGCACGCGACAGGGTGGGGACCGGGAGCTGTTTTTT
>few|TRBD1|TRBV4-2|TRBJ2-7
CASSQDAATGSYEQYF
TGTGCCAGCAGCCAAGATGCTGCGACAGGGTCCTACGAGCAGTACTTC
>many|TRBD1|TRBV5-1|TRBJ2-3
CASSGTGTDTQYF
TGCGCCAGCTCCGGGACAGGCACAGATACGCAGTATTTT
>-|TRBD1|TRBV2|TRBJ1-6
CASRNGQGHNSPLHF
TGTGCCAGCAGGAACGGACAGGGCCATAATTCACCCCTCCACTTT
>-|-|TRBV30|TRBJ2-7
CAWSVPLGDHPPYEQYF
TGTGCCTGGAGTGTACCTCTGGGGGACCACCCCCCCTACGAGCAGTACTTC
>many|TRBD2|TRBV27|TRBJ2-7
CASSSPSGSGYEQYF
TGTGCCAGCAGTTCGCCCAGCGGGAGTGGCTACGAGCAGTACTTC
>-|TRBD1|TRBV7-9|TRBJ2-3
CASSLRYRGLQGEITDTQYF
TGTGCCAGCAGCTTAAGGTACAGGGGGCTCCAAGGGGAGATCACAGATACGCAGTATTTT
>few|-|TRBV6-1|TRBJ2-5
CASSEQGNQETQYF
TGTGCCAGCAGTGAACAGGGGAACCAAGAGACCCAGTACTTC
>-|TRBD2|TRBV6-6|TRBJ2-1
CASSVGGPNQFF
TGTGCCAGTTCCGTGGGAGGGCCCAATCAGTTCTTC
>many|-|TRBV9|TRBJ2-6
CASSVFRIRDSGANVLTF
TGTGCCAGCAGCGTATTTCGGATCCGAGACTCTGGGGCCAACGTCCTGACTTTC
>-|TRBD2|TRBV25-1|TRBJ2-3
CASNLAGSNTQYF
TGTGCCAGCAACCTAGCGGGGTCAAATACGCAGTATTTT
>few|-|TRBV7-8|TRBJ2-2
CASSFRSGALNTGELFF
TGTGCCAGCAGCTTTCGATCGGGGGCCTTGAACACCGGGGAGCTGTTTTTT
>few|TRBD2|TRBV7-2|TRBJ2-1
CASSSAGTSGNEQFF
TGTGCCAGCAGTTCCGCCGGGACTAGCGGAAATGAGCAGTTCTTC
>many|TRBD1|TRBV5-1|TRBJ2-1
CASSFSTGGASYNEQFF
TGCGCCAGCAGCTTCTCCACAGGGGGCGCTTCCTACAATGAGCAGTTCTTC
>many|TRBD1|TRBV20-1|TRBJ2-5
CSAREPGTGLETQYF
TGCAGTGCTAGAGAACCCGGGACAGGGTTAGAGACCCAGTACTTC
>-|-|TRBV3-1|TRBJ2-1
CASSPSGTRYNEQFF
TGTGCCAGCAGCCCATCCGGGACCCGCTACAATGAGCAGTTCTTC
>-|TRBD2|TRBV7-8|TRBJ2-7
CASSLSGSLFYEQYF
TGTGCCAGCAGCCTTAGCGGGAGCTTGTTCTACGAGCAGTACTTC
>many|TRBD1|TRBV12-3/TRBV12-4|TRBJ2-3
CASRITGVGTDTQYF
TGTGCCAGCAGGATAACAGGGGTTGGGACAGATACGCAGTATTTT
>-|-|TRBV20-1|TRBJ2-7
CSARAFLSSYEQYF
TGCAGTGCTAGAGCGTTCCTAAGCTCCTACGAGCAGTACTTC